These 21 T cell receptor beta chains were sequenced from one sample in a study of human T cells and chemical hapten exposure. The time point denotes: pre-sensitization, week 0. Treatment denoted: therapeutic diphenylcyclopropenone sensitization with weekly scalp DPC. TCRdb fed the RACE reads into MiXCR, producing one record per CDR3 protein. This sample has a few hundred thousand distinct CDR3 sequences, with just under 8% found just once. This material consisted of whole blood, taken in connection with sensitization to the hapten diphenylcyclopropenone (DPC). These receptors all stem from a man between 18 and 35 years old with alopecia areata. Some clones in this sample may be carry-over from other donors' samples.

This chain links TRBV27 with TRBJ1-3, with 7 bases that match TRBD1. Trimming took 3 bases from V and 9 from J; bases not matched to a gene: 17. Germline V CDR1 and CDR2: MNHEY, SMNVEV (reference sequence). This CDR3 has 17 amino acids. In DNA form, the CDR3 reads TGTGCCAGCAGTTTCCAACGGACAGGCATACGTCCGTCCACCATATATTTT. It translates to CASSFQRTGIRPSTIYF.

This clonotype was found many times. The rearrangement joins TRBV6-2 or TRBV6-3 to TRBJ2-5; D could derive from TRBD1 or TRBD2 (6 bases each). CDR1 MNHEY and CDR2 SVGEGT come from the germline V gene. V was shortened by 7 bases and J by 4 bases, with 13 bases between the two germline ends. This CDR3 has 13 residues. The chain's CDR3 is CASNGGEAETQYF. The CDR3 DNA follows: TGTGCCAGCAACGGGGGCGAGGCAGAGACCCAGTACTTC.

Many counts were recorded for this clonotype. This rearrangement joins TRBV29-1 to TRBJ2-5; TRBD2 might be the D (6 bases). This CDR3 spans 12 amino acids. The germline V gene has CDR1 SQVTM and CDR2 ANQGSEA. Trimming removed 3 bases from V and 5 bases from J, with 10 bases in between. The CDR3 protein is CSVDLGRETQYF. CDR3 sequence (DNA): TGCAGCGTTGATCTGGGGAGGGAGACCCAGTACTTC.

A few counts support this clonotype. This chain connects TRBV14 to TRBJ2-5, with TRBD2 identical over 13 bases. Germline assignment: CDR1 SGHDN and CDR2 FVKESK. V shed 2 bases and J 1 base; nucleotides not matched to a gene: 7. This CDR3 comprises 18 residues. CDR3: CASSQPPGTSGVQETQYF. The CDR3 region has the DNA TGTGCCAGCAGCCAACCACCCGGGACTAGCGGGGTCCAAGAGACCCAGTACTTC.

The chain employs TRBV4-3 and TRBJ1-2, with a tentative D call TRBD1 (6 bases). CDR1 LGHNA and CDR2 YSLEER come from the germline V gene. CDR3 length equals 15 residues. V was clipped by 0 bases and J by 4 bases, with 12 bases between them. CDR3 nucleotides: TGCGCCAGCAGCCAAGAGGCAGGGGATCGCTATGGCTACACCTTC. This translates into CASSQEAGDRYGYTF.

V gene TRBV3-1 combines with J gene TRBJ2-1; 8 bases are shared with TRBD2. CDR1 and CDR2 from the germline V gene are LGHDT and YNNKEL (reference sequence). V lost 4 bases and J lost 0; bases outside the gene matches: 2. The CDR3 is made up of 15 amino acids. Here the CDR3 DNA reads TGTGCCAGCAGCCTAGCGGGACGCTCCTACAATGAGCAGTTCTTC. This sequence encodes CASSLAGRSYNEQFF.

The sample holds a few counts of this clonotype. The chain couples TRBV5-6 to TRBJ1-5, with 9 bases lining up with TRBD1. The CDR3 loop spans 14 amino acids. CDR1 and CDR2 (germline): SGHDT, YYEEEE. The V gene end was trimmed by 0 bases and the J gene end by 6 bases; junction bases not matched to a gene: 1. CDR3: CASSLDRGLQPQHF. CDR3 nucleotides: TGTGCCAGCAGCTTGGACAGGGGGCTTCAGCCCCAGCATTTT.

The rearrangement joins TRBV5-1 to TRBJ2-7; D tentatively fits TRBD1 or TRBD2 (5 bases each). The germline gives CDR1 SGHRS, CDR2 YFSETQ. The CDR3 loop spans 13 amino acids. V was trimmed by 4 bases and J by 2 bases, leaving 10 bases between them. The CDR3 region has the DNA TGCGCCAGCAGCACTGGGACGGCCTACGAGCAGTACTTC. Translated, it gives CASSTGTAYEQYF.

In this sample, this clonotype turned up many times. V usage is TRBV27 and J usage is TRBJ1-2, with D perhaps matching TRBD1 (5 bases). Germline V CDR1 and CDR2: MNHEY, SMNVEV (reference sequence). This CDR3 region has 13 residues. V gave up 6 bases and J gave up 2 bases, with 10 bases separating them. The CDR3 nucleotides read TGTGCCAGCAGGAGGGACGGAAACTATGGCTACACCTTC. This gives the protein CASRRDGNYGYTF.

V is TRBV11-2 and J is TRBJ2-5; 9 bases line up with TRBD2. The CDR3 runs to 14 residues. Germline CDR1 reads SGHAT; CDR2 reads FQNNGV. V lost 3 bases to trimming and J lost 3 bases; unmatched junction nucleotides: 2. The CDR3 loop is CASSFSGGEETQYF. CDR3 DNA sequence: TGTGCCAGCAGCTTTAGCGGGGGCGAAGAGACCCAGTACTTC.

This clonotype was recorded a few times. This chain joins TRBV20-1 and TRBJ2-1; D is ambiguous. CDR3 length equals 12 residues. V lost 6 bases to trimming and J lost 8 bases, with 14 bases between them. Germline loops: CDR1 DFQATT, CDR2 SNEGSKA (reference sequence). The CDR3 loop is CSAHPSKDEQFF. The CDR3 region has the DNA TGCAGTGCCCACCCCTCTAAAGATGAGCAGTTCTTC.

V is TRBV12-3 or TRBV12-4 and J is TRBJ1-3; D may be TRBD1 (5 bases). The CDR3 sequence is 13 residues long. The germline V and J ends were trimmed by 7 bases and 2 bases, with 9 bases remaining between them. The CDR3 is CASTRGPGNTIYF. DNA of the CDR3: TGTGCCAGCACCCGGGGCCCTGGAAACACCATATATTTT.

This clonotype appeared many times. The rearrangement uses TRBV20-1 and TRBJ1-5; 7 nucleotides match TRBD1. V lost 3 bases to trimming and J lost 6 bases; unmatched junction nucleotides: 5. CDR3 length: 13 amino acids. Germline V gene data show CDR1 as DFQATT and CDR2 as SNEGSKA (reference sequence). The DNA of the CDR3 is TGCAGTGCTAGCCGACAGGGAGGTCAGCCCCAGCATTTT. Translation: CSASRQGGQPQHF.

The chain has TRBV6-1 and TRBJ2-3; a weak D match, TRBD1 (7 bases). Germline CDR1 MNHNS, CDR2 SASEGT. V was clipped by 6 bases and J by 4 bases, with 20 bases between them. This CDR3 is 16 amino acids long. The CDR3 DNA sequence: TGTGCCAGCAGGGGCAAAGGACAGGAGGGGGCAGATACGCAGTATTTT. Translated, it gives CASRGKGQEGADTQYF.

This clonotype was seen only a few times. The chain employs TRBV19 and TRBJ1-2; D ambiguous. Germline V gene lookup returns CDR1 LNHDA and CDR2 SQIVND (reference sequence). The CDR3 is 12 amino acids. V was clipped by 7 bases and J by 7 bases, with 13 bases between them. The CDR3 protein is CASTGSGSGYTF. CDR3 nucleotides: TGTGCCAGTACTGGGTCGGGATCTGGCTACACCTTC.

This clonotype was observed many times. CDR3 region: CASSGRTSYGYTF. The CDR3 DNA sequence: TGTGCCAGCAGTGGACGTACCTCCTATGGCTACACCTTC. The genes are TRBV25-1 and TRBJ1-2, with no clear D. The CDR3 spans 13 residues. Germline values: CDR1 MGHDK, CDR2 SYGVNS. V shed 4 bases and J shed 4 bases, with 10 bases lying between them.

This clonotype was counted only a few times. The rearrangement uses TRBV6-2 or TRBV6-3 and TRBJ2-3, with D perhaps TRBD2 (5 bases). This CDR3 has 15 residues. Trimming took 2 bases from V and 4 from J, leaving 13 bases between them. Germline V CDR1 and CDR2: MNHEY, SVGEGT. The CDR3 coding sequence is TGTGCCAGCAGTTACGGCCTAGCACGTTCAGATACGCAGTATTTT. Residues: CASSYGLARSDTQYF.

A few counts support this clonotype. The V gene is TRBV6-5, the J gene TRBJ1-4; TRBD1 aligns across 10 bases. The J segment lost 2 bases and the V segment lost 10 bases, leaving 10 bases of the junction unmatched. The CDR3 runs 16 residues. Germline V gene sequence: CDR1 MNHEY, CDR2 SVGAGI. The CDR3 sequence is CATATGGYATNEKLFF. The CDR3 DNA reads TGTGCCACTGCGACAGGGGGCTACGCGACTAATGAAAAACTGTTTTTT.

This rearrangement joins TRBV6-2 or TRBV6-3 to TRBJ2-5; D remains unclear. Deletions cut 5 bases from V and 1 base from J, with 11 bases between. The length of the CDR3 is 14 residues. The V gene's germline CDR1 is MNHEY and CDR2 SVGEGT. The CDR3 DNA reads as TGTGCCAGCAGTAAACTGGTTACCCAAGAGACCCAGTACTTC. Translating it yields CASSKLVTQETQYF.

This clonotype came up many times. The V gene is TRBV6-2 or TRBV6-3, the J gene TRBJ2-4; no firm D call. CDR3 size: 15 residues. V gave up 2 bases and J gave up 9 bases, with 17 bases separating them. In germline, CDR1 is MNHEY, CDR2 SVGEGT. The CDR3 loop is CASSYGRRQLVIQYF. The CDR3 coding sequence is TGTGCCAGCAGTTACGGTCGTCGGCAACTGGTCATTCAGTACTTC.

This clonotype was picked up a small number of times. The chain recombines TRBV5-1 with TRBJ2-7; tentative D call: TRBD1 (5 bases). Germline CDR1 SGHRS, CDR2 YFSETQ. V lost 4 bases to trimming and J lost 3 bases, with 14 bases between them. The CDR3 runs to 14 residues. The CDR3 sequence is CASSAVDTYYEQYF. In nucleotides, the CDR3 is TGCGCCAGCAGCGCGGTGGACACTTACTACGAGCAGTACTTC.